A selection of T cell receptor beta chains follows, all from one sample in a study of blood T cells in healthy people across ages. TCRdb reprocessed the 5' RACE reads via MiXCR and lists one record per CDR3 protein. The table records 1,100,000 or so distinct CDR3 sequences, under 55% of them present only once. What was sequenced was blood. The receptors here all came from an older woman in good health. Each CDR3 is given with its conserved first and last residue. The D gene is left open where the match is weak. Clone size is stated in some rows and not others, as once, few, many or a class when expanded.

j_call | clone_size | d_call | cdr3_length | v_call | cdr3_nt | cdr3_aa
TRBJ2-7 | many | NA | 12 | TRBV29-1 | TGCAGCGTTCGGGTTGGTTCCTACGAGCAGTACTTC | CSVRVGSYEQYF
TRBJ2-1 | NA | TRBD2 | 16 | TRBV20-1 | TGCAGTGCTAGCGGAGCGGGGCAAGTAGTTTACAATGAGCAGTTCTTC | CSASGAGQVVYNEQFF
TRBJ2-7 | NA | TRBD1 | 14 | TRBV7-2 | TGTGCCAGCAGCTTAGGACAGGGTGGGTGGGAGCAGTACTTC | CASSLGQGGWEQYF
TRBJ2-1 | NA | TRBD2 | 16 | TRBV4-1 | TGCGCCAGCAGCAGCGGGGGGGCGGGCTCCTGCAATGAGCAGTTCTTC | CASSSGGAGSCNEQFF
TRBJ2-1 | NA | NA | 15 | TRBV12-3/TRBV12-4 | TGTGCCAGCAGTTTGAGTTTTTCTTCCTACAATGAGCAGTTCTTC | CASSLSFSSYNEQFF
TRBJ2-7 | once | NA | 16 | TRBV4-1 | TGCGCCAGCAGCCAAGAACGGGGGGCCGAGGTGGAGATCCAGTACTTC | CASSQERGAEVEIQYF
TRBJ2-5 | NA | NA | 10 | TRBV29-1 | TGCAGCGTTTCTCTTGAGACCCAGTACTTC | CSVSLETQYF
TRBJ2-5 | few | NA | 14 | TRBV27 | TGTGCCAGCAGTCCCGGGCAGGGTATACAGACCCAGTACTTC | CASSPGQGIQTQYF
TRBJ2-1 | few | NA | 16 | TRBV27 | TGTGCCAGCAGTGAACTTAGCGGAAGCTCCTACAATGAGCAGTTCTTC | CASSELSGSSYNEQFF
TRBJ1-5 | NA | NA | 12 | TRBV20-1 | TGCAGTGCTAGATACAGGGCCCAGCCCCAGCATTTT | CSARYRAQPQHF
TRBJ2-3 | once | NA | 16 | TRBV5-1 | TGCGCCAGCAGCTTGGAAGGCGGCGGCAGCACAGATACGCAGTATTTT | CASSLEGGGSTDTQYF
TRBJ2-1 | few | TRBD2 | 16 | TRBV29-1 | TGCAGCGTTGAAGGAAATCCGGGACTAGGGCGCAATGAGCAGTTCTTC | CSVEGNPGLGRNEQFF
TRBJ2-4 | NA | TRBD2 | 17 | TRBV4-3 | TGCGCCAGCAGCCAAGTACCCGGGACTAGCGGGGTAGACATTCAGTACTTC | CASSQVPGTSGVDIQYF
TRBJ1-4 | NA | NA | 14 | TRBV12-3/TRBV12-4 | TGTGCCAGCAGTTTATCGTCAACTAATGAAAAACTGTTTTTT | CASSLSSTNEKLFF
TRBJ2-7 | few | TRBD1 | 15 | TRBV9 | TGTGCCAGCAGCTTCCAGGGGGTTGTGGGGGCGAAGCAGTACTTC | CASSFQGVVGAKQYF
TRBJ2-7 | NA | TRBD2 | 17 | TRBV14 | TGTGCCAGCAGCCAAGTACTAGCGGGGCCCAACTCCTACGAGCAGTACTTC | CASSQVLAGPNSYEQYF
TRBJ1-5 | few | NA | 15 | TRBV20-1 | TGCAGTGCTAGAGACCTCGGGACTGCGTATCAGCCCCAGCATTTT | CSARDLGTAYQPQHF
TRBJ2-4 | NA | NA | 12 | TRBV3-1 | TGTGCCTCCTTGTCCGCCAAAAACATTCAGTACTTC | CASLSAKNIQYF
TRBJ2-5 | NA | NA | 15 | TRBV20-1 | TGCAGTGCTTCTGGCAGATTAGGGGGGGAAGAGACCCAGTACTTC | CSASGRLGGEETQYF
TRBJ2-1 | NA | NA | 11 | TRBV25-1 | TGTGCCGCCCAGGGGTGGAGGGGGGAGTTCTTC | CAAQGWRGEFF
TRBJ2-7 | few | NA | 13 | TRBV19 | TGTGCCAGTACCAGCAAACCTGGGTACGAGCAGTACTTC | CASTSKPGYEQYF
TRBJ2-7 | NA | NA | 16 | TRBV2 | TGTGCCAGCGGGGGGTCGGGACAAACTAACTCCTACGAGCAGTACTTC | CASGGSGQTNSYEQYF
TRBJ2-1 | few | TRBD2 | 18 | TRBV7-2 | TGTGCCAGCAGCTTATGGGCGCCCGGGACTAGCGGGAGAGATGAGCAGTTCTTC | CASSLWAPGTSGRDEQFF
TRBJ2-7 | few | TRBD2 | 15 | TRBV28 | TGTGCCAGCAGTTTCGTCAGCGGGATTAGTTACGAGCAGTACTTC | CASSFVSGISYEQYF
TRBJ2-5 | NA | NA | 17 | TRBV21-1 | TGTGCCAGCAAGGGGACTAGCGGGAGGGCCTGGGAGGAGACCCAGTACTTC | CASKGTSGRAWEETQYF
TRBJ2-1 | NA | NA | 13 | TRBV20-1 | TGCAGTGCTGAGGGTTCTCCCTACAATGAGCAGTTCTTC | CSAEGSPYNEQFF
TRBJ2-7 | few | NA | 15 | TRBV20-1 | TGCAGTGCTAGAAGGGGGGGCCTCCACTCCTACGAGCAGTACTTC | CSARRGGLHSYEQYF
TRBJ1-1 | NA | TRBD1 | 11 | TRBV2 | TGTGCCCGAAGGACAGGCACTGAAGCTTTCTTT | CARRTGTEAFF
TRBJ2-5 | NA | NA | 13 | TRBV7-9 | TGTGCCAGCAGCCCTAGCCTACTGATGGCCCAGTACTTC | CASSPSLLMAQYF
TRBJ1-5 | NA | NA | 12 | TRBV7-9 | TGTGCCAGCAGGTCACAAGATCAGCCCCAGCATTTT | CASRSQDQPQHF
TRBJ2-7 | NA | TRBD2 | 14 | TRBV6-5 | TGTGCCAGCAGGCTAGCGGGAGGGGGCTACGAGCAGTACTTC | CASRLAGGGYEQYF
TRBJ2-3 | few | NA | 16 | TRBV7-3 | TGTGCCAGCAGCTCCCTCAAACGAGGGGACACAGATACGCAGTATTTT | CASSSLKRGDTDTQYF
TRBJ2-7 | NA | TRBD2 | 15 | TRBV4-2 | TGTGCCAGCAGCAATGATCCGGGACTAGAATACGAGCAGTACTTC | CASSNDPGLEYEQYF
TRBJ2-5 | NA | NA | 16 | TRBV7-2 | TGTGCCAGCAGCGCGAGAATTAGCGGCCAGCAAGAGACCCAGTACTTC | CASSARISGQQETQYF
TRBJ2-6 | NA | NA | 13 | TRBV29-1 | TGCAGCGTCGATCTTGCTGGGGCCAACGTCCTGACTTTC | CSVDLAGANVLTF
TRBJ1-1 | NA | NA | 14 | TRBV14 | TGTGCCAGCAGCCCCGGCAGGCTGAGCACTGAAGCTTTCTTT | CASSPGRLSTEAFF
TRBJ2-7 | few | TRBD2 | 15 | TRBV7-9 | TGTGCCAGCAGCTCCACTAGCGGGAGGTTATACGAGCAGTACTTC | CASSSTSGRLYEQYF
TRBJ2-7 | many | TRBD1 | 14 | TRBV5-6 | TGTGCCAGCAGCTTCGGACAGGGGACGGGCGAGCAGTACTTC | CASSFGQGTGEQYF
TRBJ2-5 | NA | NA | 14 | TRBV7-2 | TGTGCCAGCAGCTTAGTAACTAGTCCGGGGACCCAGTACTTC | CASSLVTSPGTQYF
TRBJ2-7 | NA | TRBD1 | 15 | TRBV10-3 | TGTGCCATCAGTGGCCCTGACAGGGGTGCCTACGAGCAGTACTTC | CAISGPDRGAYEQYF
TRBJ1-6 | NA | TRBD1 | 15 | TRBV2 | TGTGCCAGCAGCCTCAGGGGACAGTCTAATTCACCCCTCCACTTT | CASSLRGQSNSPLHF
TRBJ2-7 | NA | NA | 14 | TRBV9 | TGTGCCAGCAGCGTAGCACAGGGGGGGTACGAGCAGTACTTC | CASSVAQGGYEQYF
TRBJ2-1 | NA | TRBD1 | 18 | TRBV6-1 | TGTGCCAGCACCCCCTCCAGGACAGGACAAATCGGGTACAATGAGCAGTTCTTC | CASTPSRTGQIGYNEQFF
TRBJ2-3 | many | TRBD2 | 14 | TRBV3-1 | TGTGCCAGCAGGCGGGAGACGAGCACAGATACGCAGTATTTT | CASRRETSTDTQYF
TRBJ2-7 | NA | TRBD1 | 14 | TRBV6-5 | TGTGCCAGCAGATTGGACAGGGTCAGAAACGAGCAGTACTTC | CASRLDRVRNEQYF
TRBJ2-1 | NA | NA | 14 | TRBV7-9 | TGTGCCAGCAGCGCAGTAGGAGGGAGGAGTGAGCAGTTCTTC | CASSAVGGRSEQFF
TRBJ1-2 | NA | TRBD1 | 12 | TRBV20-1 | TGCAGTGCCCCGACAGGGGTGGATGGCTACACCTTC | CSAPTGVDGYTF
TRBJ1-2 | NA | NA | 13 | TRBV6-1 | TGTGCCAGCAGTGAAGCGCTCCAGGGAGGCTACACCTTC | CASSEALQGGYTF
TRBJ2-3 | few | TRBD2 | 15 | TRBV7-9 | TGTGCCAGCAGCTTAACTAGCGGGCATACAGATACGCAGTATTTT | CASSLTSGHTDTQYF
TRBJ1-2 | NA | NA | 14 | TRBV18 | TGTGCCAGCTCACCAGGCGGGCCAGGAAGAGGCTACACCTTC | CASSPGGPGRGYTF
TRBJ1-5 | NA | NA | 15 | TRBV28 | TGTGCCAGCAGCCAACCTCAGGGGATCAATCAGCCCCAGCATTTT | CASSQPQGINQPQHF
TRBJ1-4 | few | NA | 14 | TRBV12-3/TRBV12-4 | TGTGCCAGCAGTTTATCGCGTTATAATGAAAAACTGTTTTTT | CASSLSRYNEKLFF